These 32 T cell receptor beta chains were sequenced from one sample in a study of cytomegalovirus exposure and HLA in healthy donors. PCR amplification relied on 60 Vbeta primers (plus 13 Jbeta primers). Here immunoSEQ multiplex PCR was the method, and the copy in TCRdb shows in-frame clones only, minus some. This sample carries 190,000 or so clones, roughly four fifths of them seen once, and the ten largest clones take 1.6%. Material: PBMCs. These receptors all come from a man aged 50 or older in good health and CMV-seronegative.

This chain links TRBV6-4 with TRBJ2-3; D might be TRBD2 (5 bases). CDR1 is MRHNA, CDR2 SNTAGT, per germline. V gave up 3 bases and J gave up 4 bases, with 8 bases separating them. This CDR3 contains 13 residues. The CDR3 nucleotides read TGTGCCAGCAGTGAGCGGGCCTCAGATACGCAGTATTTT. The encoded protein is CASSERASDTQYF.

As DNA, the CDR3 is TGTGCCAGTAGTATACCAGGGCTCGAGAACACTGAAGCTTTCTTT. This codes for CASSIPGLENTEAFF. The V gene is TRBV19, the J gene TRBJ1-1; D is possibly TRBD1 (5 bases). V was trimmed by 2 bases and J by 1 base, leaving 11 bases between them. The germline gives CDR1 LNHDA, CDR2 SQIVND (reference sequence). There are 15 residues in the CDR3.

The chain couples TRBV7-9 to TRBJ2-1, with 9 bases identical to TRBD2. The junction had 13 bases not matched to a gene; V was cut back by 2 bases and J by 8 bases. CDR1 and CDR2 (germline): SEHNR, FQNEAQ (reference sequence). This CDR3 is built from 17 residues. The CDR3 protein is CASSLTPLAGGVDEQFF. The CDR3 bases are TGTGCCAGCAGCTTAACCCCATTGGCGGGAGGGGTCGATGAGCAGTTCTTC.

The chain has TRBV7-9 and TRBJ1-2; no clear D gene. V shed 1 base and J shed 7 bases, with 16 bases lying between them. The CDR3 runs 15 residues. CDR1 and CDR2 from the germline V gene are SEHNR and FQNEAQ (reference sequence). Here the CDR3 DNA reads TGTGCCAGCAGCTTAGTGGCGGTCAAAGAGTCTGGCTACACCTTC. Its translation: CASSLVAVKESGYTF.

The genes are TRBV7-3 and TRBJ1-3; TRBD1 agrees at 8 bases. Germline V gene sequence: CDR1 SGHTA, CDR2 FQGTGA. Trimming took 0 bases from V and 0 from J; bases not matched to a gene: 1. The CDR3 spans 16 residues. The CDR3 DNA reads TGTGCCAGCAGCTTAACTGGGACAGGCTCTGGAAACACCATATATTTT. Protein product: CASSLTGTGSGNTIYF.

This clone showed up just once. CDR3 in DNA: TGTGCCAGCAGCTTTAGCGGGCACCACGGGGAGACCCAGTACTTC. Translation gives CASSFSGHHGETQYF. The V call is TRBV7-2, the J call TRBJ2-5; TRBD2 aligns across 7 bases. Trimming took 3 bases from V and 5 from J; bases not matched to a gene: 9. This CDR3 has 15 residues. In germline, CDR1 is SGHTA, CDR2 FQGNSA.

Here the CDR3 DNA reads TGCGCCAGCAGCTTACAGGGGGGAACAGGGTACAACACTGAAGCTTTCTTT. Its protein product is CASSLQGGTGYNTEAFF. The chain recombines TRBV5-1 with TRBJ1-1; 8 nucleotides match TRBD1. Germline trimming cut 2 bases from V and 2 bases from J; bases unmatched to any gene: 11. This CDR3 has 17 amino acids. Germline CDR1 is SGHRS and CDR2 is YFSETQ. Combining the CDR3 with reference TRBV5-1 and TRBJ1-1 gives the whole variable domain KAGVTQTPRYLIKTRGQQVTLSCSPISGHRSVSWYQQTPGQGLQFLFEYFSETQRNKGNFPGRFSGRQFSNSRSEMNVSTLELGDSALYLCASSLQGGTGYNTEAFFGQGTRLTVV.

The CDR3 sequence: CASSALQGPVTGELFF. In nucleotides, the CDR3 is TGTGCCAGCAGCGCCCTTCAGGGCCCGGTCACCGGGGAGCTGTTTTTT. The rearrangement joins TRBV9 to TRBJ2-2; D is possibly TRBD1 (5 bases). Germline V gene lookup returns CDR1 SGDLS and CDR2 YYNGEE. The CDR3 has 16 amino acids. The V and J ends lost 3 bases and 4 bases respectively, with 16 bases between them.

J is TRBJ2-2 and V is TRBV11-2; 9 bases line up with TRBD1. Trimming took 6 bases from V and 2 from J; bases not matched to a gene: 7. Germline CDR1 and CDR2: SGHAT and FQNNGV. The CDR3 extends over 16 amino acids. The CDR3 DNA reads as TGTGCCAGCAGGCGTCCGGGACAGGGAAACACCGGGGAGCTGTTTTTT. It specifies CASRRPGQGNTGELFF.

This clone was detected only once. J is TRBJ2-3 and V is TRBV7-2; D unresolved. Trimming took 2 bases from V and 6 from J, leaving 9 bases between them. Germline V CDR1 and CDR2: SGHTA, FQGNSA. The CDR3 is 13 amino acids. CDR3 protein: CASSLSSFDTQYF. The CDR3 nucleotides are TGTGCCAGCAGCTTATCGTCCTTTGATACGCAGTATTTT.

This chain links TRBV7-2 with TRBJ2-3; 10 bases match TRBD2. With V trimmed by 2 bases and J by 5 bases, 10 bases remained unmatched. Germline CDR1 is SGHTA and CDR2 is FQGNSA. The CDR3 totals 17 residues. As DNA, the CDR3 is TGTGCCAGCAGCTTATTTGGAGCGGGGGGGCCAATAGATACGCAGTATTTT. This translates into CASSLFGAGGPIDTQYF.

The V gene is TRBV6-1, the J gene TRBJ1-1; no clear D gene. The CDR3 sequence is 13 residues long. Trimming removed 5 bases from V and 1 base from J, with 8 bases in between. CDR1 and CDR2 from the germline V gene are MNHNS and SASEGT. The CDR3 sequence: CASSNLWNTEAFF. The CDR3 nucleotides read TGTGCCAGCAGTAATCTTTGGAACACTGAAGCTTTCTTT.

The chain carries TRBV9 and TRBJ1-3; D not certain. V was shortened by 0 bases and J by 0 bases, with 16 bases between the two germline ends. Per the germline V gene, CDR1 is SGDLS and CDR2 is YYNGEE. The CDR3 extends over 18 amino acids. CDR3 in amino acids: CASSVEWTGSSSGNTIYF. The CDR3 DNA reads as TGTGCCAGCAGCGTAGAGTGGACGGGGTCAAGCTCTGGAAACACCATATATTTT. Full variable domain (outside the CDR3, taken from reference TRBV9 and TRBJ1-3): DSGVTQTPKHLITATGQRVTLRCSPRSGDLSVYWYQQSLDQGLQFLIQYYNGEERAKGNILERFSAQQFPDLHSELNLSSLELGDSALYFCASSVEWTGSSSGNTIYFGEGSWLTVV.

The chain has TRBV7-2 and TRBJ1-5; D uncertain. Between the trimmed V and J ends, which lost 1 base and 0 bases, there was a span of 7 bases. This CDR3 contains 15 residues. CDR1 is SGHTA, CDR2 FQGNSA, per germline. The CDR3 bases are TGTGCCAGCAGCTTAGGGCAGGATAGCAATCAGCCCCAGCATTTT. This encodes CASSLGQDSNQPQHF. The full variable domain, in which reference TRBV7-2 and TRBJ1-5 provide the parts outside the CDR3, is GAGVSQSPSNKVTEKGKDVELRCDPISGHTALYWYRQSLGQGLEFLIYFQGNSAPDKSGLPSDRFSAERTGGSVSTLTIQRTQQEDSAVYLCASSLGQDSNQPQHFGDGTRLSIL.

The chain uses TRBV7-2 and TRBJ2-7; TRBD1 matches 7 bases. From germline, CDR1 is SGHTA and CDR2 FQGNSA. With 1 base clipped from V and 2 bases from J, the junction kept 5 bases outside the gene matches. The CDR3 has 15 amino acids. The CDR3 sequence: CASSLVEGAPYEQYF. CDR3 sequence (DNA): TGTGCCAGCAGCTTAGTCGAGGGGGCGCCCTACGAGCAGTACTTC.

The chain joins TRBV7-6 to TRBJ1-1, with 7 bases that match TRBD1. This CDR3 comprises 16 residues. Germline trimming cut 3 bases from V and 2 bases from J; bases unmatched to any gene: 9. CDR1 SGHVS and CDR2 FNYEAQ come from the germline V gene. The CDR3 sequence: CASSFSAGGGNTEAFF. In DNA form, the CDR3 reads TGTGCCAGCAGCTTCTCGGCAGGGGGAGGCAACACTGAAGCTTTCTTT.

This chain uses TRBV7-9 with TRBJ1-1, with D perhaps matching TRBD1 (6 bases). The CDR3 has 15 amino acids. Per germline, CDR1 SEHNR and CDR2 FQNEAQ (reference sequence). V lost 11 bases to trimming and J lost 0 bases, with 19 bases between them. CDR3 region: CASKGGGTMNTEAFF. DNA of the CDR3: TGTGCCTCCAAAGGGGGGGGTACAATGAACACTGAAGCTTTCTTT.

This clone was counted a few times. This chain links TRBV5-6 with TRBJ1-1, with a tentative D call TRBD1 (6 bases). V lost 4 bases and J lost 7, with 20 bases in between. Germline assignment: CDR1 SGHDT and CDR2 YYEEEE. The CDR3 has 15 amino acids. The CDR3 reads CASSEGDRHWVEAFF. The CDR3 DNA reads TGTGCCAGCAGCGAAGGAGACAGGCACTGGGTTGAAGCTTTCTTT. Combining the CDR3 with reference TRBV5-6 and TRBJ1-1 gives the whole variable domain DAGVTQSPTHLIKTRGQQVTLRCSPKSGHDTVSWYQQALGQGPQFIFQYYEEEERQRGNFPDRFSGHQFPNYSSELNVNALLLGDSALYLCASSEGDRHWVEAFFGQGTRLTVV.

The V call is TRBV2, the J call TRBJ2-5; 7 nucleotides match TRBD1. CDR1 is SNHLY, CDR2 FYNNEI, per germline. The CDR3 covers 15 residues. The V gene end was trimmed by 4 bases and the J gene end by 4 bases; junction bases not matched to a gene: 9. The CDR3 loop is CASSAQGTGRETQYF. CDR3 in DNA: TGTGCCAGCAGTGCACAGGGGACGGGACGAGAGACCCAGTACTTC.

The gene calls are TRBV7-9 and TRBJ2-7; D remains unclear. Germline-derived CDR1 and CDR2 are SEHNR and FQNEAQ (reference sequence). V lost 4 bases to trimming and J lost 6 bases, with 13 bases between them. The CDR3 totals 13 residues. CDR3 amino acids: CASSSLARGEQYF. The CDR3 nucleotides are TGTGCCAGCAGCTCCTTAGCTCGTGGCGAGCAGTACTTC.

This chain links TRBV29-1 with TRBJ2-5; D ambiguous. V lost 4 bases, J lost 4 bases, and 10 bases lay in between. CDR1 SQVTM and CDR2 ANQGSEA come from the germline V gene. This CDR3 is built from 12 residues. The CDR3 spells CSVAAGTETQYF. CDR3 bases: TGCAGCGTTGCCGCCGGTACAGAGACCCAGTACTTC.

The genes are TRBV27 and TRBJ2-7; 9 bases are a match to TRBD1. Germline-derived CDR1 and CDR2 are MNHEY and SMNVEV (reference sequence). V shed 0 bases, J shed 0 bases, and the junction held 3 bases outside the gene matches. This CDR3 region has 16 residues. CDR3 amino acids: CASSLSATGGSYEQYF. Written as DNA, the CDR3 is TGTGCCAGCAGTTTATCGGCGACAGGGGGCTCCTACGAGCAGTACTTC.

The rearrangement joins TRBV19 to TRBJ1-3, with D perhaps matching TRBD1 (6 bases). This CDR3 spans 14 amino acids. Germline V lookup: CDR1 LNHDA, CDR2 SQIVND (reference sequence). Trimming removed 8 bases from V and 2 bases from J, with 13 bases in between. DNA of the CDR3: TGTGCCAGTCGCAAGGGGGAACCTGGAAACACCATATATTTT. This encodes CASRKGEPGNTIYF.

This clone was observed a few times. The rearrangement uses TRBV7-9 and TRBJ2-7; TRBD1 is a possible D gene (6 bases). Trimming cost V 3 bases and J 6 bases, with 12 bases left between them. Per the germline V gene, CDR1 is SEHNR and CDR2 is FQNEAQ (reference sequence). The CDR3 has 13 amino acids. CDR3 sequence (DNA): TGTGCCAGCAGCTTCCAGCTGGGGGCCGAGCAGTACTTC. This encodes CASSFQLGAEQYF.

The genes are TRBV19 and TRBJ1-2; D possibly corresponds to TRBD1 (5 bases). V lost 5 bases to trimming and J lost 4 bases, with 14 bases between them. The CDR3 runs to 14 residues. CDR1 and CDR2 from the germline V gene are LNHDA and SQIVND (reference sequence). In nucleotides, the CDR3 is TGTGCCAGTAGTGTTACAGGACTACTCTATGGCTACACCTTC. Encoded protein: CASSVTGLLYGYTF.

The rearrangement uses TRBV7-2 and TRBJ1-2, with D unclear. Trimming removed 5 bases at V and 4 bases at J, with 8 bases between. The CDR3 sequence is 12 residues long. Germline V CDR1 and CDR2: SGHTA, FQGNSA. The CDR3 reads CASSLNPYGYTF. CDR3 bases: TGTGCCAGCAGCCTAAACCCCTATGGCTACACCTTC.

The chain is built from TRBV4-3 and TRBJ2-1; D perhaps matches TRBD2 (5 bases). V lost 3 bases and J lost 1, with 10 bases in between. Germline CDR1 is LGHNA and CDR2 is YSLEER. This CDR3 is 15 amino acids long. CDR3 nucleotides: TGCGCCAGCAGCCACGACTACGGTTCCTACAATGAGCAGTTCTTC. This translates into CASSHDYGSYNEQFF.

The chain couples TRBV6-4 to TRBJ2-1; D remains unclear. The CDR3 loop spans 16 amino acids. CDR1 is MRHNA, CDR2 SNTAGT, per germline. V lost 0 bases to trimming and J lost 7 bases, with 16 bases between them. Here the CDR3 DNA reads TGTGCCAGCAGTGACTCATTCACGTTCGTTCGGAATGAGCAGTTCTTC. Amino acid sequence: CASSDSFTFVRNEQFF.

The V and J genes are TRBV19 and TRBJ2-2; 9 nucleotides align to TRBD2. The CDR3 runs to 16 residues. Germline-derived CDR1 and CDR2 are LNHDA and SQIVND (reference sequence). Unmatched junction bases numbered 8, after V lost 7 bases and J lost 2 bases. This CDR3 reads CASNLRLAENTGELFF. The CDR3 DNA is TGTGCCAGTAACCTGCGACTAGCGGAAAACACCGGGGAGCTGTTTTTT. Variable domain in full (rest from reference TRBV19 and TRBJ2-2): DGGITQSPKYLFRKEGQNVTLSCEQNLNHDAMYWYRQDPGQGLRLIYYSQIVNDFQKGDIAEGYSVSREKKESFPLTVTSAQKNPTAFYLCASNLRLAENTGELFFGEGSRLTVL.

The rearrangement joins TRBV19 to TRBJ1-2; D may be TRBD1 (5 bases). V dropped 7 bases and J dropped 1 base, with 19 bases sitting between them. CDR3 size: 16 residues. Germline V lookup: CDR1 LNHDA, CDR2 SQIVND (reference sequence). This chain's CDR3 is CASNKAGKTRNYGYTF. The CDR3, as DNA: TGTGCCAGTAACAAGGCAGGGAAGACTCGTAACTATGGCTACACCTTC. The full variable domain, with the rest looked up from reference TRBV19 and TRBJ1-2, is DGGITQSPKYLFRKEGQNVTLSCEQNLNHDAMYWYRQDPGQGLRLIYYSQIVNDFQKGDIAEGYSVSREKKESFPLTVTSAQKNPTAFYLCASNKAGKTRNYGYTFGSGTRLTVV.

This clone appeared a few times. J is TRBJ1-2 and V is TRBV6-1, with 7 bases matching TRBD1. Losses at the gene ends were 5 bases for V and 4 bases for J; bases not matched to a gene: 7. Germline CDR1 is MNHNS and CDR2 is SASEGT. The CDR3 length is 14 residues. CDR3 nucleotide sequence: TGTGCCAGCAGTCGTGACAGGGCTGTCTATGGCTACACCTTC. Translation gives CASSRDRAVYGYTF.

The genes are TRBV30 and TRBJ2-1; perhaps TRBD2 as D (5 bases). Trimming stripped 3 bases from V and 6 bases from J, with 21 bases between. The CDR3 sequence is 16 residues long. Germline V gene lookup returns CDR1 GTSNPN and CDR2 SVGIG (reference sequence). CDR3 DNA sequence: TGTGCCTGGAGCCCCCTTTCGGGAACGATCTTCAATGAGCAGTTCTTC. It yields the protein CAWSPLSGTIFNEQFF.